This passage covers 31 T cell receptor beta chains from one sample sequenced in a study of blood T cells in healthy people across ages (dated by TCRdb to between 2014 and 2017). Library preparation employed 5' RACE. The run used an Illumina HiSeq 2500. A second PCR of about 7 to 12 cycles was run with a J-beta primer mix and a sample-barcoded 5' primer. TCRdb reprocessing: public reads trimmed at Q25 with fastp, clones called with MiXCR, in-frame beta chains kept. Every CDR3 protein is listed once, alongside the most common genes and DNA of its rows. The sample includes 700,000 or so distinct CDR3 sequences, with approximately 40% observed a single time. About 30% of the sample rests with the top ten. The sample comprised blood. All receptors derive from a man older than 75 in good health.

The rearrangement uses TRBV20-1 and TRBJ2-1, with TRBD1 matching 7 bases. CDR1 is DFQATT, CDR2 SNEGSKA, per germline (reference sequence). This CDR3 region has 18 residues. J gave up 0 bases and V 0 bases, and 11 bases lay outside the gene matches. CDR3 nucleotide sequence: TGCAGTGCTAGAGATCCCGGGACAGACCCCTACTCCTACAATGAGCAGTTCTTC. Protein sequence: CSARDPGTDPYSYNEQFF.

This chain uses TRBV15 with TRBJ2-5, with D possibly matching TRBD1 (8 bases). The CDR3 length is 14 residues. Trimming removed 6 bases from V and 5 bases from J, with 16 bases in between. The germline gives CDR1 LNHNV, CDR2 YYDKDF (reference sequence). This chain's CDR3 is CATSFNRGGETQYF. In DNA, the CDR3 is TGTGCCACCAGTTTTAACAGGGGGGGGGAGACCCAGTACTTC.

The chain recombines TRBV27 with TRBJ2-1, with TRBD1 matching 7 bases. The CDR3 runs 16 residues. The J segment lost 0 bases and the V segment lost 7 bases, leaving 9 bases of the junction unmatched. Germline lookup yields CDR1 MNHEY and CDR2 SMNVEV (reference sequence). CDR3 protein: CASTSEGTVSYNEQFF. CDR3 nucleotide sequence: TGTGCCAGCACCTCAGAGGGGACAGTCTCCTACAATGAGCAGTTCTTC.

J is TRBJ2-1 and V is TRBV6-2 or TRBV6-3, with D perhaps matching TRBD1 (6 bases). CDR1 MNHEY and CDR2 SVGEGT come from the germline V gene. V lost 1 base and J 7 bases, leaving 11 bases between the germline ends. The CDR3 sequence is 14 residues long. The CDR3 spells CASSYYRVWNEQFF. The CDR3 DNA reads TGTGCCAGCAGTTACTACAGGGTATGGAATGAGCAGTTCTTC.

V usage is TRBV20-1 and J usage is TRBJ2-3; D is perhaps TRBD2 (5 bases). Germline CDR1 DFQATT, CDR2 SNEGSKA (reference sequence). Deletions cut 2 bases from V and 5 bases from J, with 20 bases between. The CDR3 has 16 amino acids. The CDR3 reads CSARIDPPGREDTQYF. The CDR3, as DNA: TGCAGTGCTAGAATCGACCCCCCGGGAAGGGAAGATACGCAGTATTTT.

There are a few counts of this clonotype. The J gene is TRBJ2-5, the V gene TRBV2; 8 bases align to TRBD1. Near its end, the DNA agrees better with TRBJ2-7, so the J call may be wrong. CDR1 is SNHLY, CDR2 FYNNEI, per germline. This CDR3 is built from 15 residues. The CDR3 sequence: CASSLNRDRFSEQYF. The DNA of the CDR3 is TGTGCCAGCAGCTTAAACCGGGACAGGTTCAGCGAGCAGTACTTC.

This chain joins TRBV15 and TRBJ2-3; D not certain. The CDR3 extends over 17 amino acids. V was cut by 0 bases and J by 0 bases, with 13 bases left in between. Germline CDR1 is LNHNV and CDR2 is YYDKDF (reference sequence). The CDR3 protein is CATSRDLAGTSTDTQYF. Here the CDR3 DNA reads TGTGCCACCAGCAGAGATCTGGCAGGAACTAGCACAGATACGCAGTATTTT.

V gene TRBV7-9 combines with J gene TRBJ2-1; D might be TRBD1 (6 bases). The CDR3 extends over 20 amino acids. V gave up 1 base and J gave up 9 bases, with 31 bases separating them. CDR1 is SEHNR and CDR2 is FQNEAQ in the germline V gene (reference sequence). CDR3 loop: CASSLVPLVGGIGSEAEQFF. In nucleotides, the CDR3 is TGTGCCAGCAGCTTAGTTCCCCTAGTAGGGGGTATTGGCAGTGAGGCTGAGCAGTTCTTC.

The chain combines TRBV7-2 with TRBJ1-1; no firm D call. V was shortened by 1 base and J by 0 bases, with 6 bases between the two germline ends. Per the germline V gene, CDR1 is SGHTA and CDR2 is FQGNSA. The CDR3 covers 14 residues. The CDR3, as DNA: TGTGCCAGCAGCTTAGGGGTTTTGAACACTGAAGCTTTCTTT. Translated: CASSLGVLNTEAFF.

The chain has TRBV3-1 and TRBJ2-5; 14 bases match TRBD2. This CDR3 has 19 amino acids. Germline CDR1 LGHDT, CDR2 YNNKEL (reference sequence). The J segment lost 11 bases and the V segment lost 0 bases, leaving 17 bases of the junction unmatched. The CDR3 DNA follows: TGTGCCAGCAGCCAAGACCAGAGGGTGGGACTAGCGGGGGCCAGGGAGCAGTACTTC. Translated: CASSQDQRVGLAGAREQYF.

The V call is TRBV27, the J call TRBJ2-3; 10 bases are shared with TRBD2. V was clipped by 0 bases and J by 3 bases; unmatched bases: 9. The CDR3 length is 18 residues. Germline V CDR1 and CDR2: MNHEY, SMNVEV (reference sequence). The CDR3 DNA reads as TGTGCCAGCAGTTTATCGAAGCGGGAGGGCTTAGGTACAGATACGCAGTATTTT. Encoded protein: CASSLSKREGLGTDTQYF.

The genes are TRBV6-2 or TRBV6-3 and TRBJ2-7; weak D call: TRBD2 (6 bases). Judging by the DNA end, TRBJ2-5 fits better; the J call may be wrong. This CDR3 comprises 14 residues. The germline V gene has CDR1 MNHEY and CDR2 SVGEGT. This CDR3 reads CASTDWGERETQYF. DNA of the CDR3: TGTGCCAGCACCGACTGGGGGGAAAGGGAGACCCAGTACTTC.

Regarding this clonotype: A much larger clone differs by one base, so this may be a read error. The genes are TRBV7-8 and TRBJ1-2, with D possibly being TRBD1 (6 bases). This CDR3 spans 16 amino acids. Per the germline V gene, CDR1 is SGHVS and CDR2 is FQNEAQ. The CDR3 sequence: CAGSLRSGGSYYGYTF. The CDR3 DNA sequence: TGTGCCGGCAGCCTAAGGTCCGGGGGCAGTTACTATGGCTACACCTTC. The complete variable domain, with remaining parts taken from reference TRBV7-8 and TRBJ1-2, reads GAGVSQSPRYKVAKRGQDVALRCDPISGHVSLFWYQQALGQGPEFLTYFQNEAQLDKSGLPSDRFFAERPEGSVSTLKIQRTQQEDSAVYLCAGSLRSGGSYYGYTFGSGTRLTVV.

This clonotype was detected only a few times. The V gene is TRBV6-1, the J gene TRBJ2-3, with D possibly matching TRBD1 (5 bases). This CDR3 has 16 residues. V dropped 4 bases and J dropped 2 bases, with 16 bases sitting between them. From germline, CDR1 is MNHNS and CDR2 SASEGT. The DNA for the CDR3 is TGTGCCAGCAGTGGCCAGACAGTTAAATACACAGATACGCAGTATTTT. As protein: CASSGQTVKYTDTQYF.

V and J are TRBV20-1 and TRBJ2-1; D possibly matches TRBD1 or TRBD2 (5 bases each). Germline V gene lookup returns CDR1 DFQATT and CDR2 SNEGSKA (reference sequence). V lost 1 base and J lost 0, with 16 bases in between. This CDR3 is built from 17 residues. The CDR3 reads CSARGHDGASSYNEQFF. The CDR3 bases are TGCAGTGCTAGAGGCCACGACGGGGCCAGCTCCTACAATGAGCAGTTCTTC.

Of note for this clonotype: This could be a read error, since a much larger clone is one nucleotide away. The rearrangement uses TRBV4-1 and TRBJ2-3; D could derive from TRBD1 or TRBD2 (5 bases each). CDR3 size: 16 residues. Germline V lookup: CDR1 MGHRA, CDR2 YSYEKL. This CDR3 reads CASNQTGTPATDTQYF. Here the CDR3 DNA reads TGCGCCAGCAACCAAACCGGGACCCCAGCCACAGATACGCAGTATTTT.

The sample holds a few counts of this clonotype. The gene calls are TRBV7-8 and TRBJ1-6; D is perhaps TRBD1 (6 bases). From germline, CDR1 is SGHVS and CDR2 FQNEAQ. The CDR3 covers 14 residues. The V and J ends lost 2 bases and 6 bases respectively, with 8 bases between them. The CDR3 region has the DNA TGTGCCAGCAGCTTAACCAGGGGTAATTCACCCCTCCACTTT. Protein sequence: CASSLTRGNSPLHF.

The chain recombines TRBV25-1 with TRBJ2-7; D ambiguous. This CDR3 has 11 residues. The ends were cut back, 2 bases at V and 6 bases at J, with 5 bases in the middle. Germline CDR1 MGHDK, CDR2 SYGVNS. The CDR3 coding sequence is TGTGCCAGCAGTGAACTCTTCGAGCAGTACTTC. The encoded protein is CASSELFEQYF.

The chain links TRBV9 to TRBJ2-2, with D perhaps TRBD1 or TRBD2 (5 bases each). The germline gives CDR1 SGDLS, CDR2 YYNGEE. CDR3 length: 17 residues. Trimming cost V 4 bases and J 7 bases, with 23 bases left between them. CDR3 loop: CASSLPSNSEGSGELFF. The DNA for the CDR3 is TGTGCCAGCAGCCTACCCAGTAATAGCGAGGGGAGCGGGGAGCTGTTTTTT.

This clonotype has a handful of counts. The chain joins TRBV3-1 to TRBJ2-3, with unresolved D. The ends were cut back, 7 bases at V and 2 bases at J, with 13 bases in the middle. The CDR3 is 14 residues long. Germline V gene data show CDR1 as LGHDT and CDR2 as YNNKEL (reference sequence). Here the CDR3 reads CASTWTRTTDTQYF. The CDR3 nucleotides are TGTGCCAGCACCTGGACGCGGACCACAGATACGCAGTATTTT.

As DNA, the CDR3 is TGTGCCATCAAGGGGGCAGACCAAGAGACCCAGTACTTC. Encoded protein: CAIKGADQETQYF. The chain is built from TRBV10-3 and TRBJ2-5, with 7 bases identical to TRBD1. J was trimmed by 0 bases and V by 7 bases; bases with no gene match: 2. The CDR3 sequence is 13 residues long. The germline CDR1 and CDR2 sequences are ENHRY and SYGVKD.

This clonotype was observed once. V usage is TRBV7-8 and J usage is TRBJ2-7; 7 bases line up with TRBD2. In germline, CDR1 is SGHVS, CDR2 FQNEAQ. This CDR3 is built from 15 residues. After removal of 5 bases from V and 7 bases from J, the junction contained 14 bases not matched to a gene. The CDR3 is CASSKQSGAYNEQYF. CDR3 sequence (DNA): TGTGCCAGCAGCAAACAGAGCGGGGCTTACAATGAGCAGTACTTC.

The V call is TRBV4-3, the J call TRBJ2-1, with TRBD1 identical over 8 bases. The germline gives CDR1 LGHNA, CDR2 YSLEER. The J segment lost 7 bases and the V segment lost 0 bases, leaving 8 bases of the junction unmatched. This CDR3 spans 16 amino acids. The CDR3 sequence: CASSQEQDRVWNEQFF. The CDR3 region has the DNA TGCGCCAGCAGCCAAGAACAGGACAGGGTGTGGAATGAGCAGTTCTTC.

The V gene is TRBV27, the J gene TRBJ2-7, with TRBD2 matching over 11 bases. The CDR3 sequence is 19 residues long. Trimming removed 4 bases from V and 0 bases from J; junction bases left unmatched: 14. CDR1 is MNHEY, CDR2 SMNVEV, per germline (reference sequence). The CDR3 DNA follows: TGTGCCAGCAGTTGGAGAAAACAGCGACTAGCGGGGTACTCCTACGAGCAGTACTTC. Protein sequence: CASSWRKQRLAGYSYEQYF.

The genes are TRBV4-2 and TRBJ2-7, with TRBD1 matching over 7 bases. CDR3 length: 17 amino acids. In germline, CDR1 is LGHNA, CDR2 YNFKEQ. J gave up 1 base and V 0 bases, and 9 bases lay outside the gene matches. Here the CDR3 reads CASSQDIPGTASYEQYF. In DNA, the CDR3 is TGTGCCAGCAGCCAAGATATACCCGGGACAGCTTCCTACGAGCAGTACTTC.

At least ten counts were recorded for this clonotype. The chain has TRBV12-3 or TRBV12-4 and TRBJ2-7; a possible D gene is TRBD2 (6 bases). V lost 2 bases to trimming and J lost 0 bases, with 11 bases between them. The CDR3 spans 15 residues. The DNA of the CDR3 is TGTGCCAGCAGTTTATATAACGGGGGCTCCTACGAGCAGTACTTC. Translating it yields CASSLYNGGSYEQYF.

The chain is built from TRBV28 and TRBJ2-4, with TRBD1 as a possible D gene (5 bases). V was shortened by 6 bases and J by 13 bases, with 19 bases between the two germline ends. Germline CDR1 reads MDHEN; CDR2 reads SYDVKM. The CDR3 consists of 13 residues. The CDR3 nucleotides are TGTGCCAGCAGGGACACGGCCTACAATGAGCAGTACTTC. Translation gives CASRDTAYNEQYF.

This clonotype was detected ten times or more. The chain carries TRBV28 and TRBJ2-1; 9 nucleotides align to TRBD2. The CDR3 has 14 residues. Germline CDR1 reads MDHEN; CDR2 reads SYDVKM. The V gene end was trimmed by 8 bases and the J gene end by 7 bases; junction bases not matched to a gene: 9. The DNA for the CDR3 is TGTGCCAGCGATAGCGGGAGCGTCCGAAATGAGCAGTTCTTC. The encoded protein is CASDSGSVRNEQFF.

J is TRBJ2-1 and V is TRBV6-2 or TRBV6-3, with 15 nucleotides matching TRBD2. Unmatched junction bases numbered 8, after V lost 6 bases and J lost 2 bases. CDR3 length: 18 amino acids. In germline, CDR1 is MNHEY, CDR2 SVGEGT. CDR3 loop: CASRGLAGGPVAYNEQFF. The CDR3 nucleotides are TGTGCCAGCAGAGGACTAGCGGGAGGGCCGGTGGCCTACAATGAGCAGTTCTTC.

This clonotype occurred a few times. This chain links TRBV3-1 with TRBJ2-5; D is unresolved. The DNA end lines up better with TRBJ2-7; the J call may be wrong. The CDR3 loop spans 11 amino acids. The V gene's germline CDR1 is LGHDT and CDR2 YNNKEL (reference sequence). The CDR3 DNA is TGTGCCAGCAGCCAAGGTGCCGAGCAGTACTTC. Translating gives CASSQGAEQYF.

V and J are TRBV5-6 and TRBJ2-5; D is ambiguous. The germline CDR1 and CDR2 sequences are SGHDT and YYEEEE. Trimming cost V 1 base and J 5 bases, with 18 bases left between them. The CDR3 runs to 16 residues. This chain's CDR3 is CASSLLGITGPETQYF. For the CDR3, the DNA is TGTGCCAGCAGCTTGTTGGGGATAACCGGTCCCGAGACCCAGTACTTC. The variable domain in full, completed from reference TRBV5-6 and TRBJ2-5, reads DAGVTQSPTHLIKTRGQQVTLRCSPKSGHDTVSWYQQALGQGPQFIFQYYEEEERQRGNFPDRFSGHQFPNYSSELNVNALLLGDSALYLCASSLLGITGPETQYFGPGTRLLVL.